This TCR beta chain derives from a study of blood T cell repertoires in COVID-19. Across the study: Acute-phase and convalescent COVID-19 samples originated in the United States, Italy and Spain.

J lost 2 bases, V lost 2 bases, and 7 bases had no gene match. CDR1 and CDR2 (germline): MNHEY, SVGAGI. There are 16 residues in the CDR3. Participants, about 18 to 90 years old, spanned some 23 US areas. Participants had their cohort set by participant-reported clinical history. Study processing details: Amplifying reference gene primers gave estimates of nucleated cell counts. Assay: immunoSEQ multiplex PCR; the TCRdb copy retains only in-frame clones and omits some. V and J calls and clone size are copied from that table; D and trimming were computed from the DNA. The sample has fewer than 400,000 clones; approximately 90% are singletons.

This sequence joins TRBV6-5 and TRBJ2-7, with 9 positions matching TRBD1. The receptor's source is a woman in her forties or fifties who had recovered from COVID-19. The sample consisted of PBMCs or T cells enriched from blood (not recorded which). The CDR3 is CASSYLGQGRAYEQYF. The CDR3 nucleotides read TGTGCCAGCAGTTACCTGGGACAGGGTAGAGCCTACGAGCAGTACTTC.